These T cell receptor beta chains were read from a single sample in a study of blood T cell repertoires in COVID-19. The method was immunoSEQ multiplex PCR; TCRdb's version includes in-frame clones alone and lacks a portion of them. The sample contains around 56,000 clones, around 79% of which appear only once. The sample comprised peripheral blood. The receptors were gathered from a woman between 65 and 79 years old with acute or convalescent COVID-19. CDR3s include the opening cysteine and the closing phenylalanine or tryptophan. D genes are given only for firm matches. The listing skips clone size in some rows; elsewhere it reads once, few, many or a size class.

CDR3 length,D gene,J gene,V gene,clone size,CDR3 protein,CDR3 DNA
16,TRBD2,TRBJ2-1,TRBV5-4,few,CASSPTSGGPVDEQFF,TGTGCCAGCAGCCCAACTAGCGGGGGGCCAGTCGATGAGCAGTTCTTC
13,-,TRBJ1-1,TRBV6-5,-,CASSYSKTGEAFF,TGTGCCAGCAGTTACTCCAAGACAGGAGAAGCTTTCTTT
16,-,TRBJ1-2,TRBV6-2/TRBV6-3,-,CASSYSEVATSDGYTF,TGTGCCAGCAGTTACTCGGAGGTTGCTACCTCGGATGGCTACACCTTC
13,-,TRBJ1-1,TRBV15,once,CATSRELGREAFF,TGTGCCACCAGCAGAGAATTGGGCCGTGAAGCTTTCTTT
15,TRBD2,TRBJ2-3,TRBV5-1,once,CASSHGGASTDTQYF,TGCGCCAGCAGCCACGGGGGGGCCAGCACAGATACGCAGTATTTT
15,TRBD1,TRBJ1-1,TRBV5-5,-,CASSLTGTGNTEAFF,TGTGCCAGCAGCCTCACCGGGACAGGGAACACTGAAGCTTTCTTT
16,TRBD2,TRBJ2-3,TRBV5-1,-,CASSPHSGGVTDTQYF,TGCGCCAGCAGCCCACATAGCGGGGGGGTGACAGATACGCAGTATTTT
14,-,TRBJ1-2,TRBV19,few,CASSIGQSSGGYTF,TGTGCCAGTAGTATCGGACAGAGCTCGGGCGGCTACACCTTC
14,TRBD1,TRBJ2-5,TRBV2,-,CASSKPGQQETQYF,TGTGCCAGCAGCAAACCGGGACAGCAAGAGACCCAGTACTTC
17,-,TRBJ2-3,TRBV5-1,-,CASTPSVVRGATDTQYF,TGCGCCAGCACCCCGAGCGTGGTCAGGGGAGCCACAGATACGCAGTATTTT
13,TRBD1,TRBJ2-7,TRBV27,-,CASSPGTGAEQYF,TGTGCCAGCAGCCCCGGGACAGGGGCCGAGCAGTACTTC
15,-,TRBJ1-2,TRBV6-4,-,CASSPTGIGAGGYTF,TGTGCCAGCAGTCCAACAGGGATCGGGGCCGGTGGCTACACCTTC
17,TRBD1,TRBJ2-7,TRBV7-8,many,CASSFFEDRVFSYEQYF,TGTGCCAGCAGCTTCTTTGAGGACAGGGTCTTCTCCTACGAGCAGTACTTC
16,TRBD1,TRBJ2-1,TRBV24-1,-,CATSPSENRGFGEQFF,TGTGCCACCAGTCCATCCGAAAACAGGGGTTTCGGTGAGCAGTTCTTC
13,-,TRBJ1-6,TRBV12-5,-,CASGSDRSRGLHF,TGTGCTAGTGGGTCTGACAGGTCGAGGGGCCTCCACTTT
17,TRBD1,TRBJ1-5,TRBV6-2/TRBV6-3,-,CASSYSGTGAYPQPQHF,TGTGCCAGCAGTTACTCGGGGACAGGAGCTTACCCCCAGCCCCAGCATTTT
12,-,TRBJ1-3,TRBV3-1/TRBV3-2,-,CASSSVSNTIYF,TGTGCCAGCAGTTCAGTTTCGAACACCATATATTTT
15,-,TRBJ1-1,TRBV19,-,CASRNRGVRATEAFF,TGTGCCAGTAGAAACCGGGGGGTTAGGGCGACTGAAGCTTTCTTT
15,TRBD1,TRBJ1-4,TRBV24-1,once,CATSDYRGLCEKLFF,TGTGCCACCAGTGACTACAGGGGGCTTTGTGAAAAACTGTTTTTT
13,TRBD1,TRBJ2-1,TRBV7-6,-,CASSFRQGNEQFF,TGTGCCAGCAGCTTTCGACAGGGCAATGAGCAGTTCTTC
12,-,TRBJ1-2,TRBV6-5,-,CASSLSGYGYTF,TGTGCCAGCAGTTTATCCGGCTATGGCTACACCTTC
20,TRBD2,TRBJ2-2,TRBV10-2,-,CASSRWLIAGGSVNTGELFF,TGCGCCAGCAGTCGGTGGCTCATAGCGGGGGGTAGTGTGAACACCGGGGAGCTGTTTTTT
12,-,TRBJ1-6,TRBV30,-,CASKLTNSPLHF,TGTGCCTCAAAACTTACGAATTCACCCCTCCACTTT
14,TRBD1,TRBJ1-2,TRBV29-1,-,CSVDPRTGNDGYTF,TGCAGCGTTGACCCTCGGACAGGGAACGATGGCTACACCTTC
16,TRBD1,TRBJ2-2,TRBV7-8,-,CASSLGRDRPAGELFF,TGTGCCAGCAGCTTAGGAAGGGACAGGCCAGCCGGGGAGCTGTTTTTT
13,-,TRBJ2-7,TRBV5-1,-,CASSLTGDYEQYF,TGCGCCAGCAGCTTAACGGGGGACTACGAGCAGTACTTC
15,TRBD1,TRBJ1-1,TRBV4-1,many,CASSHPGQGNTEAFF,TGCGCCAGCAGCCACCCAGGACAGGGGAACACTGAAGCTTTCTTT
12,-,TRBJ1-2,TRBV20-1,-,CSASGRNYGYTF,TGCAGTGCTAGTGGGAGAAACTATGGCTACACCTTC
14,-,TRBJ1-1,TRBV29-1,-,CSVGHLILNTEAFF,TGCAGCGTTGGACATCTAATACTGAACACTGAAGCTTTCTTT
15,-,TRBJ2-2,TRBV11-3,-,CASSLVRANTGELFF,TGTGCCAGCAGCTTGGTCCGGGCGAACACCGGGGAGCTGTTTTTT
13,TRBD1,TRBJ2-7,TRBV19,-,CASRGTGYDEQYF,TGTGCCAGTCGAGGGACAGGGTACGACGAGCAGTACTTC
18,TRBD1,TRBJ1-2,TRBV7-9,-,CASSPRQGAGVQGVSYTF,TGTGCCAGCAGCCCGCGACAGGGGGCGGGGGTTCAAGGTGTGAGCTACACCTTC
15,-,TRBJ1-1,TRBV7-3,-,CASSLPTGSVTEAFF,TGTGCCAGCAGCTTACCAACAGGGTCTGTGACTGAAGCTTTCTTT
16,TRBD1,TRBJ1-1,TRBV14,-,CASSQVQGALWTEAFF,TGTGCCAGCAGCCAAGTGCAGGGGGCGCTTTGGACTGAAGCTTTCTTT
11,-,TRBJ2-1,TRBV5-1,-,CASRSGTNPFF,TGCGCCAGCCGATCCGGGACAAATCCGTTCTTC
17,TRBD2,TRBJ2-3,TRBV18,-,CASSSSRTSGTTDTQYF,TGTGCCAGCTCATCAAGCAGGACTAGCGGCACCACAGATACGCAGTATTTT
17,TRBD1,TRBJ2-3,TRBV5-6,-,CASRCDVWTGCTDTQYF,TGTGCCAGCAGATGTGACGTCTGGACAGGCTGCACAGATACGCAGTATTTT
16,TRBD1,TRBJ1-2,TRBV19,-,CASSYRTGGAGYGYTF,TGTGCCAGTAGTTACCGGACAGGGGGCGCGGGCTATGGCTACACCTTC
15,-,TRBJ2-6,TRBV7-3,-,CASRRTAGGANVLTF,TGTGCCAGCAGACGAACGGCGGGCGGGGCCAACGTCCTGACTTTC
13,-,TRBJ1-1,TRBV19,-,CASSISSNTEAFF,TGTGCCAGTAGTATATCCTCGAACACTGAAGCTTTCTTT